Shown below are 21 T cell receptor beta chains from a single sample sequenced in a study of cytomegalovirus exposure and HLA in healthy donors. The PCR ran on 60 Vbeta and 13 Jbeta primers. TCRdb keeps only in-frame clones here, not all; method: immunoSEQ multiplex PCR. The sample comprises roughly 160,000 clones, 80% of which are singletons, and roughly 10% rests with the top ten. Specimen: PBMCs. These TCRs come from a young man in good health and CMV-seropositive.

The gene calls are TRBV29-1 and TRBJ2-5, with 9 nucleotides matching TRBD2. Trimming at V came to 7 bases and at J to 1 base, leaving 4 bases not matched to a gene. The CDR3 totals 13 residues. Germline assignment: CDR1 SQVTM and CDR2 ANQGSEA. Here the CDR3 reads CSARGGVQETQYF. In nucleotides, the CDR3 is TGCAGCGCCCGCGGGGGGGTCCAAGAGACCCAGTACTTC.

This clone occurred a few times. CDR3: CASRTGGDQPQHF. The CDR3 DNA sequence: TGTGCCAGCCGAACAGGGGGTGATCAGCCCCAGCATTTT. This chain connects TRBV6-1 to TRBJ1-5; 8 bases are a match to TRBD1. The V gene's germline CDR1 is MNHNS and CDR2 SASEGT. Trimming removed 8 bases from V and 5 bases from J; junction bases left unmatched: 5. The CDR3 is 13 amino acids.

This rearrangement joins TRBV5-1 to TRBJ2-7; D perhaps matches TRBD2 (5 bases). This CDR3 region has 14 residues. The V gene lost 2 bases and the J gene lost 0 bases, with 9 bases spanning the gap. Germline V CDR1 and CDR2: SGHRS, YFSETQ. The CDR3 DNA is TGCGCCAGCAGCTTATGGGGAGACTCCTACGAGCAGTACTTC. It is translated as CASSLWGDSYEQYF.

The chain employs TRBV6-1 and TRBJ2-5; 12 bases agree with TRBD1. Germline loops: CDR1 MNHNS, CDR2 SASEGT. The CDR3 is 14 amino acids. J was trimmed by 7 bases and V by 4 bases; bases with no gene match: 4. The CDR3 bases are TGTGCCAGCAGTGGGGACAGGGGGCCTGCGACCCAGTACTTC. The encoded protein is CASSGDRGPATQYF.

This rearrangement joins TRBV6-5 to TRBJ2-5; maybe TRBD2 (6 bases). Germline CDR1 is MNHEY and CDR2 is SVGAGI. V was shortened by 6 bases and J by 5 bases, with 16 bases between the two germline ends. The CDR3 has 14 amino acids. CDR3 amino acids: CASRYRREFETQYF. CDR3 coding DNA: TGTGCCAGCAGGTATCGGAGGGAGTTTGAGACCCAGTACTTC.

This clone was detected only a few times. The chain uses TRBV21-1 and TRBJ1-5. TRBV21-1 is deemed a pseudogene. The CDR3 is 15 residues long. The CDR3 reads CASSKDGGGNQPQHF. The CDR3 region has the DNA TGTGCCAGCAGCAAAGATGGAGGCGGCAATCAGCCCCAGCATTTT.

Worth noting for this clone: At one end, the junction sequence differs from germline, possibly due to a read error. The chain uses TRBV7-9 and TRBJ1-1; D remains ambiguous. The CDR3 runs to 14 residues. Germline V gene sequence: CDR1 SEHNR, CDR2 FQNEAQ (reference sequence). The CDR3 protein is CSSSLLGEPTEAFF. CDR3 DNA: TGTTCCAGCAGCTTACTAGGAGAGCCCACTGAAGCTTTCTTT.

This chain connects TRBV9 to TRBJ2-1, with 10 nucleotides matching TRBD2. Per germline, CDR1 SGDLS and CDR2 YYNGEE. The CDR3 consists of 15 residues. V lost 4 bases and J lost 3; bases outside the gene matches: 4. The CDR3 DNA sequence: TGTGCCAGCAGCCTCAGCGGGAGGGTCTACAATGAGCAGTTCTTC. Encoded protein: CASSLSGRVYNEQFF.

J is TRBJ2-7 and V is TRBV18; 10 bases fit TRBD2. The germline V gene has CDR1 KGHSH and CDR2 LQKENI. CDR3 length: 11 residues. With 8 bases clipped from V and 10 bases from J, the junction kept 5 bases outside the gene matches. The CDR3 DNA is TGTGCCAGCGGAGCGGGAGGGCATCAGTACTTC. The encoded protein is CASGAGGHQYF.

This clone was recorded only once. The V gene is TRBV4-3, the J gene TRBJ1-6; 7 bases are a match to TRBD1. J gave up 10 bases and V 1 base, and 4 bases lay outside the gene matches. This CDR3 region has 14 residues. Germline CDR1 reads LGHNA; CDR2 reads YSLEER. The CDR3 loop reads CASSQGQGGSPLHF. CDR3 nucleotide sequence: TGCGCCAGCAGCCAAGGACAGGGAGGATCACCCCTCCACTTT.

The chain links TRBV6-5 to TRBJ2-3; 8 bases are shared with TRBD1. Per the germline V gene, CDR1 is MNHEY and CDR2 is SVGAGI. There are 15 residues in the CDR3. V shed 1 base and J 4 bases; nucleotides not matched to a gene: 4. CDR3 nucleotides: TGTGCCAGCAGTTACTACGTGGACAGGGCAGATACGCAGTATTTT. This codes for CASSYYVDRADTQYF.

The chain links TRBV7-8 to TRBJ1-5; no clear D. V was clipped by 3 bases and J by 7 bases, with 13 bases between them. The CDR3 contains 14 residues. Germline CDR1 SGHVS, CDR2 FQNEAQ. The CDR3 region is CASSLGGQVQPQHF. CDR3 nucleotides: TGTGCCAGCAGCTTGGGAGGGCAGGTCCAGCCCCAGCATTTT.

The chain combines TRBV11-2 with TRBJ2-2; 7 bases match TRBD1. V lost 5 bases to trimming and J lost 6 bases; unmatched junction nucleotides: 9. The CDR3 has 15 residues. Germline loops: CDR1 SGHAT, CDR2 FQNNGV. This CDR3 reads CASSPRQGWSGELFF. In nucleotides, the CDR3 is TGTGCCAGCAGCCCACGACAGGGATGGTCCGGGGAGCTGTTTTTT. Based on the CDR3 plus reference TRBV11-2 and TRBJ2-2, the full variable domain is EAGVAQSPRYKIIEKRQSVAFWCNPISGHATLYWYQQILGQGPKLLIQFQNNGVVDDSQLPKDRFSAERLKGVDSTLKIQPAKLEDSAVYLCASSPRQGWSGELFFGEGSRLTVL.

The chain employs TRBV13 and TRBJ1-2, with D unresolved. This CDR3 comprises 15 residues. CDR1 and CDR2 (germline): PRHDT, FYEKMQ (reference sequence). V was pared by 7 bases and J by 4 bases, with 19 bases between. The CDR3 reads CASTNPSGVVYGYTF. CDR3 sequence (DNA): TGTGCCAGCACCAACCCTTCCGGGGTCGTCTATGGCTACACCTTC.

The rearrangement links TRBV5-1 to TRBJ1-3; D ambiguous. Trimming shortened V by 1 base and J by 0 bases, and 8 bases separated the two germline ends. The V gene's germline CDR1 is SGHRS and CDR2 YFSETQ. The CDR3 runs to 15 residues. The CDR3 reads CASSLTPNSGNTIYF. Written as DNA, the CDR3 is TGCGCCAGCAGCTTGACTCCAAACTCTGGAAACACCATATATTTT.

The rearrangement links TRBV2 to TRBJ2-2; D remains unclear. This CDR3 is 14 amino acids long. Trimming removed 4 bases at V and 2 bases at J, with 8 bases between. CDR1 is SNHLY and CDR2 is FYNNEI in the germline V gene. CDR3 nucleotide sequence: TGTGCCAGCAGTGTCTGGCAAAACACCGGGGAGCTGTTTTTT. It encodes CASSVWQNTGELFF.

This chain uses TRBV5-6 with TRBJ1-4, with 7 bases identical to TRBD1. V dropped 0 bases and J dropped 5; count of bases not matched to a gene: 4. Looked up from germline, CDR1 is SGHDT and CDR2 is YYEEEE. CDR3 length: 15 residues. CDR3 DNA sequence: TGTGCCAGCAGCTTGGAGGGGGCCGAAAATGAAAAACTGTTTTTT. Translating it yields CASSLEGAENEKLFF.

This clone showed up just once. V usage is TRBV11-2 and J usage is TRBJ1-2; 9 bases line up with TRBD1. Germline V gene lookup returns CDR1 SGHAT and CDR2 FQNNGV. With 5 bases clipped from V and 7 bases from J, the junction kept 8 bases outside the gene matches. This CDR3 contains 14 residues. The CDR3 here is CASSPAGTGSGYTF. CDR3 nucleotides: TGTGCCAGCAGCCCAGCCGGGACAGGGTCTGGCTACACCTTC.

This chain links TRBV9 with TRBJ2-3; 8 nucleotides align to TRBD1. The V and J ends lost 4 bases and 3 bases, in that order; junction bases with no gene match: 4. The CDR3 loop spans 14 amino acids. CDR1 and CDR2 from the germline V gene are SGDLS and YYNGEE. CDR3 sequence (DNA): TGTGCCAGCAGCCCGTGGACAGGGACAGATACGCAGTATTTT. The encoded protein is CASSPWTGTDTQYF.

This sequence joins TRBV15 and TRBJ1-2; TRBD1 matches at 8 bases. V lost 3 bases to trimming and J lost 8 bases; unmatched junction nucleotides: 11. Germline V lookup: CDR1 LNHNV, CDR2 YYDKDF (reference sequence). This CDR3 comprises 15 residues. This CDR3 is CATSSLGQGRNGYTF. CDR3 coding DNA: TGTGCCACCAGCAGCCTAGGACAGGGAAGGAACGGCTACACCTTC.

This chain connects TRBV25-1 to TRBJ2-3; 8 nucleotides align to TRBD1. This CDR3 has 16 amino acids. The germline V gene encodes CDR1 MGHDK and CDR2 SYGVNS. V dropped 4 bases and J dropped 0; count of bases not matched to a gene: 6. In DNA form, the CDR3 reads TGTGCCAGCAGTGCCCGGACAGGGAGGAGCACAGATACGCAGTATTTT. It yields the protein CASSARTGRSTDTQYF.